The entry below describes one T cell receptor beta chain. Its ends do not fully match the called genes, so a read error is possible. The sample is drawn from a study of technical replicates of blood from a handful of donors. Method: immunoSEQ multiplex PCR; TCRdb's copy keeps in-frame clones and lacks some. Of 65,000 to 90,000 clones listed, 80% to 90% are singletons. This TCR derives from a human donor in good health. Some clones in this sample may be carry-over from other donors' samples. Sequencing was done on a sample of PBMCs.

CDR3 DNA sequence: TGTGCCAGCAGCCCAAGACAGGGGGCCGTCGACTTC. Its protein is CASSPRQGAVDF. The rearrangement uses TRBV7-2 and TRBJ2-7; 10 bases match TRBD1. This CDR3 is built from 12 residues. CDR1 and CDR2 (germline): SGHTA, FQGNSA.